Included here is one TCR beta chain sequence, with context. Its antigen is undetermined. Eight separate reactions per sample served to make cDNA. Researchers used template switching to add UMIs featuring a 6-nucleotide sample barcode. After re-calling the 5' RACE reads, TCRdb lists one entry per CDR3 protein, DNA absent. The table lists some 160,000 distinct CDR3 sequences. The record originates from a study of monozygotic twins with inflammatory bowel disease. Broader study findings: The co-twins with IBD showed lower TCRbeta diversity (inverse Simpson) than their healthy siblings. Fewer shared clonotypes with others were found in IBD patients than in healthy twins, especially with disease activity.

Specimen: blood. The sequence was obtained from a human donor with ulcerative colitis or Crohn's disease, or a healthy co-twin of an affected twin (not recorded which).

CDR3 sequence reads: CASRPGGFYGTQYF. The V call is TRBV3-1, the J call TRBJ2-5; the D call from TCRdb, TRBD1, cannot be confirmed without DNA. CDR1 and CDR2 (germline): LGHDT, YNNKEL (reference sequence). The CDR3 is 14 residues long.